A selection of T cell receptor beta chains follows, all from one sample in a study of shared clonotypes between healthy human individuals. Using immunoSEQ multiplex PCR, the repertoire was profiled, and TCRdb retains in-frame clones only, with some absent. The sample yields a few million clones, around nine tenths seen once. The sequenced sample was naive CD4+ T cells sorted from blood. Source of these receptors: a young man in good health. The CDR3 runs from the conserved cysteine through the conserved F or W. D genes are given only for firm matches. Some rows mark clone size as missing; the rest say once, few, many or name a class of expanded clone.

14	NA	TRBV5-4	TRBJ1-2	NA	CASSFPGGVYGYTF	TGTGCCAGCAGCTTTCCGGGGGGCGTCTATGGCTACACCTTC
20	NA	TRBV2	TRBJ2-7	TRBD2	CASNPAIGTSGGAIRYEQYF	TGTGCCAGCAACCCCGCCATCGGGACTAGCGGGGGGGCCATCAGATACGAGCAGTACTTC
14	NA	TRBV30	TRBJ2-7	TRBD1	CAWAGTGSSYEQYF	TGTGCCTGGGCCGGGACAGGAAGCTCCTACGAGCAGTACTTC
13	NA	TRBV14	TRBJ2-7	NA	CASSKGFSYEQYF	TGTGCCAGCAGCAAAGGGTTTTCCTACGAGCAGTACTTC
18	NA	TRBV4-2	TRBJ2-7	TRBD1	CASSQNLLPGQGTHEQYF	TGTGCCAGCAGCCAAAATTTACTCCCGGGACAGGGGACCCACGAGCAGTACTTC
14	NA	TRBV19	TRBJ1-3	NA	CASRTIDSGNTIYF	TGTGCCAGTCGGACAATAGACTCTGGAAACACCATATATTTT
13	NA	TRBV25-1	TRBJ2-1	NA	CASSVGTPNEQFF	TGTGCCAGCAGTGTAGGGACACCCAATGAGCAGTTCTTC
17	few	TRBV4-3	TRBJ2-3	NA	CASSQDLPAATADTQYF	TGCGCCAGCAGCCAAGATCTTCCAGCCGCTACGGCAGATACGCAGTATTTT
16	NA	TRBV4-3	TRBJ1-2	NA	CASSQEGGGINYGYTF	TGCGCCAGCAGCCAAGAGGGCGGGGGAATCAACTATGGCTACACCTTC
14	once	TRBV15	TRBJ1-1	NA	CATSREWGLPEAFF	TGTGCCACCAGCAGAGAGTGGGGGTTGCCTGAAGCTTTCTTT
13	NA	TRBV23-1	TRBJ2-7	NA	CASSHSVEVEQYF	TGCGCCAGCAGTCACTCGGTGGAGGTCGAGCAGTACTTC
13	NA	TRBV7-2	TRBJ1-1	NA	CASSLSNKGEAFF	TGTGCCAGCAGCTTATCTAATAAAGGGGAAGCTTTCTTT
16	NA	TRBV19	TRBJ2-3	NA	CASSIDRGFSTDTQYF	TGTGCCAGTAGTATAGATCGCGGATTTAGCACAGATACGCAGTATTTT
14	NA	TRBV18	TRBJ1-4	NA	CASSPFRGDEKLFF	TGTGCCAGCTCACCATTCCGAGGGGACGAAAAACTGTTTTTT
13	NA	TRBV5-1	TRBJ2-7	TRBD1	CASARQGAYEQYF	TGCGCCAGCGCCAGACAGGGGGCTTACGAGCAGTACTTC
15	NA	TRBV19	TRBJ2-1	TRBD1	CASSLPGGHGNEQFF	TGTGCCAGTAGCCTCCCAGGGGGTCATGGGAATGAGCAGTTCTTC
17	NA	TRBV5-1	TRBJ1-3	NA	CASSLSLGGSSGNTIYF	TGCGCCAGCAGCTTGTCATTAGGGGGTTCCTCCGGAAACACCATATATTTT
13	once	TRBV4-1	TRBJ2-7	NA	CASSPREGYEQYF	TGCGCCAGCAGCCCGAGGGAAGGCTACGAGCAGTACTTC
18	NA	TRBV2	TRBJ1-5	TRBD1	CASSVRTGGASGNQPQHF	TGTGCCAGCAGTGTCAGGACAGGGGGCGCATCGGGCAATCAGCCCCAGCATTTT
12	NA	TRBV11-2	TRBJ1-1	NA	CASSLGQTEAFF	TGTGCCAGCAGCTTAGGACAAACTGAAGCTTTCTTT
13	once	TRBV9	TRBJ1-5	NA	CASSVGADQPQHF	TGTGCCAGCAGCGTAGGGGCAGATCAGCCCCAGCATTTT
18	NA	TRBV9	TRBJ2-1	TRBD2	CASSARSLTSGELNEQFF	TGTGCCAGCAGCGCCCGATCCCTTACTAGCGGGGAGTTGAATGAGCAGTTCTTC
15	NA	TRBV18	TRBJ1-2	NA	CASSPDTGSPYGYTF	TGTGCCAGCTCACCAGACACAGGGAGTCCGTATGGCTACACCTTC
14	NA	TRBV2	TRBJ2-1	TRBD2	CASGREGGPNEQFF	TGTGCCAGCGGGAGGGAAGGCGGCCCCAATGAGCAGTTCTTC
13	NA	TRBV18	TRBJ1-2	NA	CASSTGTAYGYTF	TGTGCCAGCTCCACCGGGACGGCATATGGCTACACCTTC
14	NA	TRBV11-2	TRBJ2-7	TRBD2	CASSLTSGRGEQYF	TGTGCCAGCAGCCTCACTAGCGGGAGAGGCGAGCAGTACTTC
15	NA	TRBV2	TRBJ2-1	TRBD1	CASSQGTGGTNEQFF	TGTGCCAGCAGTCAAGGGACAGGGGGCACGAATGAGCAGTTCTTC
17	NA	TRBV7-8	TRBJ2-1	TRBD2	CASSLGVAGNLNNEQFF	TGTGCCAGCAGCTTAGGGGTAGCGGGCAATTTAAACAATGAGCAGTTCTTC
19	NA	TRBV7-9	TRBJ2-6	NA	CASSSPRVPGVSGANVLTF	TGTGCCAGCAGCTCCCCTAGGGTGCCAGGGGTCTCTGGGGCCAACGTCCTGACTTTC
14	NA	TRBV18	TRBJ1-2	TRBD1	CASSPLEGASGYTF	TGTGCCAGCTCACCTCTAGAGGGGGCGTCTGGCTACACCTTC
15	NA	TRBV7-2	TRBJ2-5	NA	CASSSYGGPQETQYF	TGTGCCAGCAGCTCCTACGGGGGGCCCCAAGAGACCCAGTACTTC
12	NA	TRBV11-3	TRBJ2-7	NA	CASSLDRSEQYF	TGTGCCAGCAGCTTAGATCGGAGCGAGCAGTACTTC
16	NA	TRBV10-2	TRBJ2-5	TRBD2	CASSDGLAGGQETQYF	TGCGCCAGCAGTGATGGGCTAGCGGGGGGGCAAGAGACCCAGTACTTC
14	NA	TRBV9	TRBJ1-3	NA	CASSVGRDGNTIYF	TGTGCCAGCAGCGTAGGCAGGGACGGAAACACCATATATTTT
15	few	TRBV9	TRBJ1-2	NA	CASRKNDGHIYGYTF	TGTGCCAGCAGAAAGAACGACGGGCACATCTATGGCTACACCTTC
16	NA	TRBV18	TRBJ2-2	NA	CASSPRVRLATGELFF	TGTGCCAGCTCACCAAGAGTACGACTGGCAACGGGGGAGCTGTTTTTT
14	NA	TRBV7-9	TRBJ1-4	NA	CASSQSGVLEKLFF	TGTGCCAGCAGCCAATCAGGGGTTTTGGAAAAACTGTTTTTT
15	once	TRBV14	TRBJ1-2	TRBD1	CASSQPGQGRSGYTF	TGTGCCAGCAGCCAGCCGGGACAGGGCAGGAGTGGCTACACCTTC
13	few	TRBV4-1	TRBJ1-4	NA	CASSQGEGEKLFF	TGCGCCAGCAGCCAAGGGGAAGGTGAAAAACTGTTTTTT
14	NA	TRBV30	TRBJ2-5	TRBD2	CAWRGAGGSETQYF	TGTGCCTGGAGAGGCGCGGGGGGCTCTGAGACCCAGTACTTC